This passage covers 15 T cell receptor beta chains from one sample sequenced in a study of regulatory T cells in long-lasting Graves disease. Time point given: persistent/refractory GD, antithyroid drugs over 5 years with positive TRAb. PBMCs provided the RNA from which the TCR library was made. Arm-PCR with iRepertoire HTBI primers amplified the CDR3 regions for these TCR beta libraries. MiXCR, applied by TCRdb to the multiplex PCR reads, yields one record per CDR3 protein. Altogether roughly 400,000 distinct CDR3 sequences are present, 21% being singletons, with the ten largest covering roughly 13%. Source: peripheral blood mononuclear cells (PBMCs), taken when the disease was refractory, from a patient treated with antithyroid drugs. The receptors were gathered from a female donor with Graves disease.

There are many counts of this clonotype. Sequence at one end of the junction differs from germline and may be a read error. The chain is built from TRBV15 and TRBJ1-1, with D unclear. The CDR3 has 13 residues. Germline CDR1 reads LNHNV; CDR2 reads YYDKDF (reference sequence). CDR3 sequence: CATRRGTNTEAFF. CDR3 coding DNA: TGTGCCACCAGGAGAGGAACTAACACTGAAGCTTTCTTT.

This clonotype was seen many times. V gene TRBV27 combines with J gene TRBJ2-4, with 13 bases matching TRBD2. Germline CDR1 MNHEY, CDR2 SMNVEV (reference sequence). The CDR3 spans 15 residues. Trimming at V came to 5 bases and at J to 4 bases, leaving 2 bases not matched to a gene. Here the CDR3 reads CASSKGLAGKNIQYF. The CDR3 nucleotides read TGTGCCAGCAGTAAGGGACTAGCGGGGAAAAACATTCAGTACTTC.

This clonotype was seen ten or more times. This chain connects TRBV28 to TRBJ2-2, with 12 bases aligning to TRBD2. Germline V gives CDR1 MDHEN, CDR2 SYDVKM. CDR3 length equals 17 residues. J gave up 6 bases and V 4 bases, and 9 bases lay outside the gene matches. CDR3 protein: CASSSSLAGGGAGELFF. Written as DNA, the CDR3 is TGTGCCAGCAGTTCCTCACTAGCGGGAGGAGGGGCCGGGGAGCTGTTTTTT.

The chain carries TRBV10-3 and TRBJ1-2; weak D call: TRBD1 (5 bases). The CDR3 consists of 15 residues. V lost 0 bases and J 3 bases, leaving 11 bases between the germline ends. CDR1 ENHRY and CDR2 SYGVKD come from the germline V gene. Here the CDR3 DNA reads TGTGCCATCAGTGAGTCGCAGGGCGGGGACTATGGCTACACCTTC. It codes for CAISESQGGDYGYTF.

The rearrangement links TRBV6-5 to TRBJ1-1, with D maybe TRBD1 (5 bases). Germline V lookup: CDR1 MNHEY, CDR2 SVGAGI. This CDR3 comprises 14 residues. The V and J ends lost 2 bases and 1 base respectively, with 8 bases between them. In nucleotides, the CDR3 is TGTGCCAGCAGTTACCAAACAGGGAACACTGAAGCTTTCTTT. As protein: CASSYQTGNTEAFF.

This chain joins TRBV9 and TRBJ2-2; 10 nucleotides line up with TRBD1. The CDR3 loop spans 17 amino acids. CDR1 and CDR2 (germline): SGDLS, YYNGEE. The V segment lost 0 bases and the J segment 2 bases; nucleotides outside the gene matches: 4. CDR3 sequence (DNA): TGTGCCAGCAGCGTAGCGGGGACAGGGGTCAACACCGGGGAGCTGTTTTTT. It yields the protein CASSVAGTGVNTGELFF.

This clonotype has a handful of counts. J is TRBJ2-1 and V is TRBV2; 10 bases map to TRBD1. The junction had 8 bases not matched to a gene; V was cut back by 5 bases and J by 7 bases. The CDR3 has 15 amino acids. Germline CDR1 and CDR2: SNHLY and FYNNEI. CDR3 nucleotides: TGTGCCAGCAGTAAACCGGGACAGGGGAGGAATGAGCAGTTCTTC. Its translation: CASSKPGQGRNEQFF.

The sample holds many counts of this clonotype. J is TRBJ2-7 and V is TRBV30; the D call may be TRBD1 or TRBD2 (5 bases each). With 6 bases removed from V and 4 bases from J, the gap between germline ends came to 19 bases. CDR3 length: 14 amino acids. From germline, CDR1 is GTSNPN and CDR2 SVGIG (reference sequence). CDR3 residues: CACSGTPNSYEQYF. The CDR3 DNA reads TGTGCCTGCTCCGGGACGCCCAATTCTTACGAGCAGTACTTC.

This clonotype was recorded many times. V usage is TRBV28 and J usage is TRBJ1-1; D gene unclear. The CDR3 is 12 amino acids. CDR1 and CDR2 (germline): MDHEN, SYDVKM. Trimming pared 2 bases from V and 7 bases from J, leaving 8 bases between. CDR3 residues: CASSLRLVEAFF. The CDR3 nucleotides read TGTGCCAGCAGTTTACGCCTAGTTGAAGCTTTCTTT.

The chain recombines TRBV20-1 with TRBJ2-3; 10 positions agree with TRBD2. V lost 2 bases and J lost 4; bases outside the gene matches: 6. Germline assignment: CDR1 DFQATT and CDR2 SNEGSKA (reference sequence). This CDR3 region has 15 residues. CDR3 in DNA: TGCAGTGCTAGATTGTCTAGCGGGAGATCAGATACGCAGTATTTT. This encodes CSARLSSGRSDTQYF.

This clonotype was counted at least ten times. This chain uses TRBV7-9 with TRBJ1-2, with D unresolved. CDR3 length equals 14 residues. Trimming removed 4 bases at V and 4 bases at J, with 13 bases between. In germline, CDR1 is SEHNR, CDR2 FQNEAQ (reference sequence). Here the CDR3 reads CASSSDPSGYGYTF. In nucleotides, the CDR3 is TGTGCCAGCAGCTCGGACCCTAGCGGCTATGGCTACACCTTC.

This clonotype was recorded at least ten times. This chain connects TRBV28 to TRBJ1-2; D unresolved. V shed 3 bases and J shed 8 bases, with 10 bases lying between them. Germline V CDR1 and CDR2: MDHEN, SYDVKM. This CDR3 has 12 amino acids. The CDR3 DNA follows: TGTGCCAGCAGTTTTCTCTGGGCCGGCTACACCTTC. This encodes CASSFLWAGYTF.

The chain employs TRBV19 and TRBJ1-1; 7 bases agree with TRBD1. V lost 1 base and J lost 10; bases outside the gene matches: 9. This CDR3 has 14 residues. Germline V gives CDR1 LNHDA, CDR2 SQIVND (reference sequence). The DNA of the CDR3 is TGTGCCAGTAGTATAGCCCAGGGGGGACCGTCAGCTTTCTTT. Its protein product is CASSIAQGGPSAFF.

This clonotype was recorded at least ten times. V is TRBV6-1 and J is TRBJ2-7; TRBD2 might be the D (5 bases). Germline loops: CDR1 MNHNS, CDR2 SASEGT. The CDR3 is 15 residues long. The V and J ends lost 8 bases and 3 bases respectively, with 20 bases between them. CDR3 residues: CASGREAGAFYEQYF. CDR3 in DNA: TGTGCCAGCGGTCGGGAAGCAGGAGCGTTCTACGAGCAGTACTTC.

Many counts were recorded for this clonotype. This chain joins TRBV27 and TRBJ2-5; 10 nucleotides align to TRBD2. The CDR3 totals 17 residues. Germline assignment: CDR1 MNHEY and CDR2 SMNVEV (reference sequence). After removal of 5 bases from V and 5 bases from J, the junction contained 14 bases not matched to a gene. The CDR3 sequence: CASSPKGKLAGMETQYF. The DNA of the CDR3 is TGTGCCAGCAGTCCTAAAGGGAAACTAGCGGGAATGGAGACCCAGTACTTC.